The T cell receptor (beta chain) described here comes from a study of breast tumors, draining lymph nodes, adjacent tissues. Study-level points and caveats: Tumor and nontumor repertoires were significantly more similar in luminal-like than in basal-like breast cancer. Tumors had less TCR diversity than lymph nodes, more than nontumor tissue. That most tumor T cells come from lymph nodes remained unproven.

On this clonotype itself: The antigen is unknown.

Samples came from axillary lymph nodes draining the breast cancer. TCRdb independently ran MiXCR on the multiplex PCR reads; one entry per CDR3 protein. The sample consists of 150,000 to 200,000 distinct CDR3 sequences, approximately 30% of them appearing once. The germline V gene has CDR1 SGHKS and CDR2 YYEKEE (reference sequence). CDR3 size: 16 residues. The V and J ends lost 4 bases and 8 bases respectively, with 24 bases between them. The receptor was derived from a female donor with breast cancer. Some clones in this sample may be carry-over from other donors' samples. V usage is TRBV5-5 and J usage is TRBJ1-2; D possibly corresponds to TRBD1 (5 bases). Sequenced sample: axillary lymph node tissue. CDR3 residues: CASSQVGPKEAYGYTF. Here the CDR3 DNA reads TGTGCCAGCAGCCAAGTGGGACCGAAAGAGGCCTACGGCTACACCTTC.